The rows below give T cell receptor beta chains drawn from one sample of a study of shared clonotypes between healthy human individuals. Profiling relied on immunoSEQ multiplex PCR, and the TCRdb table lists in-frame clones only, not all of them. There are 2 million to 2.5 million clones in the sample; 95% occur only once, and around 0.13% lies in the top ten. The specimen sequenced was naive CD4+ T cells sorted from blood. The receptor source for this set is a man younger than 35 in good health. CDR3s include the opening cysteine and the closing phenylalanine or tryptophan. D genes are given only for firm matches.

TRBV5-1,TRBD1,TRBJ2-7,CASSLEGTGSYEQYF
TRBV4-1,-,TRBJ1-5,CASSQEWTPNSNQPQHF
TRBV10-2,-,TRBJ2-4,CASKGLSEAKNIQYF
TRBV11-2,TRBD1,TRBJ2-7,CASSQSTGTGLSYEQYF
TRBV28,-,TRBJ2-1,CASSFTGGVSGEQFF
TRBV30,TRBD2,TRBJ2-7,CACSRGGQREQYF
TRBV1,-,TRBJ1-5,CTSSQTGIQPQHF
TRBV10-2,-,TRBJ2-3,CASSDLGTSTDTQYF
TRBV18,-,TRBJ2-6,CASSPLTRSGANVLTF
TRBV25-1,TRBD1,TRBJ1-4,CASSEVPGQGTNEKLFF
TRBV5-1,TRBD2,TRBJ2-7,CASSVTGGPSSSSYEQYF
TRBV10-1,-,TRBJ2-3,CASSAGGKGTQYF
TRBV10-1,-,TRBJ2-7,CASSSSGIYEQYF